The rows below give T cell receptor beta chains drawn from one sample of a study of shared clonotypes between healthy human individuals. Assay used: immunoSEQ multiplex PCR; TCRdb lists only in-frame clones, some missing. The table shows roughly 2.1 million clones, with about 93% occurring only once. The sample was naive CD8+ T cells from PBMCs. The source of these receptors is a man aged 18-30 years in good health. Some clones in this sample may be carry-over from other donors' samples. CDR3s include the opening cysteine and the closing phenylalanine or tryptophan. Fields, in order: V gene, J gene, D gene, clone size, CDR3 DNA, CDR3 protein. The D gene is left open where the match is weak. The size entry is marked missing in some rows and otherwise reads once, few, many or a size class.

v_gene: TRBV7-9
j_gene: TRBJ2-1
d_gene: -
abundance: -
CDR3nt: TGTGCCAGCAGCTCCCGCCCGGGCCTAAACTACAATGAGCAGTTCTTC
CDR3aa: CASSSRPGLNYNEQFF

v_gene: TRBV13
j_gene: TRBJ2-7
d_gene: TRBD1
abundance: -
CDR3nt: TGTGCCAGCAGCTTCGTCGGCGGAGAGAAAACAGGGGGGCAGTACTTC
CDR3aa: CASSFVGGEKTGGQYF

v_gene: TRBV9
j_gene: TRBJ2-3
d_gene: TRBD1
abundance: once
CDR3nt: TGTGCCAGCAGCGCCCACAGGGGGACGAAGATCGGAGAGACAGATACGCAGTATTTT
CDR3aa: CASSAHRGTKIGETDTQYF

v_gene: TRBV4-1
j_gene: TRBJ2-1
d_gene: TRBD2
abundance: -
CDR3nt: TGCGCCAGCAGCCAAGATCCCCCCCCGGGACTAGCGGACAATGAGCAGTTCTTC
CDR3aa: CASSQDPPPGLADNEQFF

v_gene: TRBV4-2
j_gene: TRBJ1-5
d_gene: TRBD1
abundance: -
CDR3nt: TGTGCCAGCAGCCAAGACCGGGACAGATATCAGCCCCAGCATTTT
CDR3aa: CASSQDRDRYQPQHF

v_gene: TRBV7-9
j_gene: TRBJ2-7
d_gene: -
abundance: -
CDR3nt: TGTGCCAGCAGCGTATCACTAGGATCCCTGTCTTGGGAGCAGTACTTC
CDR3aa: CASSVSLGSLSWEQYF

v_gene: TRBV27
j_gene: TRBJ1-3
d_gene: -
abundance: -
CDR3nt: TGTGCCAGCAGTTTTACCGCCGTAGGAAACACCATATATTTT
CDR3aa: CASSFTAVGNTIYF

v_gene: TRBV7-6
j_gene: TRBJ1-4
d_gene: -
abundance: few
CDR3nt: TGTGCCAGCAGCCCTAACACGTTTCCTAATGAAAAACTGTTTTTT
CDR3aa: CASSPNTFPNEKLFF

v_gene: TRBV4-1
j_gene: TRBJ1-1
d_gene: TRBD1
abundance: -
CDR3nt: TGCGCCAGCAGCCAAGATGCAGGGGGCAACACTGAAGCTTTCTTT
CDR3aa: CASSQDAGGNTEAFF

v_gene: TRBV7-9
j_gene: TRBJ1-2
d_gene: -
abundance: -
CDR3nt: TGTGCCAGCAGCCTAACCGGGACAAACTATGGCTACACCTTC
CDR3aa: CASSLTGTNYGYTF

v_gene: TRBV5-1
j_gene: TRBJ2-2
d_gene: -
abundance: -
CDR3nt: TGCGCCAGCAGCGCTGGAGGCAGGCTGAACACCGGGGAGCTGTTTTTT
CDR3aa: CASSAGGRLNTGELFF

v_gene: TRBV7-9
j_gene: TRBJ2-5
d_gene: -
abundance: once
CDR3nt: TGTGCCAGCAGCTGGGACGGCGAGGGGGAGACCCAGTACTTC
CDR3aa: CASSWDGEGETQYF

v_gene: TRBV27
j_gene: TRBJ2-7
d_gene: -
abundance: -
CDR3nt: TGTGCCAGCAGTCGAACCGGGACCCCGCTCGAGCAGTACTTC
CDR3aa: CASSRTGTPLEQYF

v_gene: TRBV5-4
j_gene: TRBJ2-1
d_gene: -
abundance: few
CDR3nt: TGTGCCAGCAGCCCGAGGTCCTACAATGAGCAGTTCTTC
CDR3aa: CASSPRSYNEQFF

v_gene: TRBV7-9
j_gene: TRBJ1-1
d_gene: TRBD1
abundance: -
CDR3nt: TGTGCCAGCAGCTTACGGACAGGGAACACTGAAGCTTTCTTT
CDR3aa: CASSLRTGNTEAFF

v_gene: TRBV2
j_gene: TRBJ2-2
d_gene: TRBD2
abundance: -
CDR3nt: TGTGCCAGCAGGAGGTGGCGGGAGGGCCGTACCGGGGAGCTGTTTTTT
CDR3aa: CASRRWREGRTGELFF

v_gene: TRBV4-1
j_gene: TRBJ2-1
d_gene: -
abundance: -
CDR3nt: TGCGCCAGCAGTCGACAAGCGGGCTCCTACAATGAGCAGTTCTTC
CDR3aa: CASSRQAGSYNEQFF

v_gene: TRBV28
j_gene: TRBJ2-3
d_gene: TRBD2
abundance: -
CDR3nt: TGTGCCAGCAGTCCCCTGGGGGAGGGAGATACGCAGTATTTT
CDR3aa: CASSPLGEGDTQYF

v_gene: TRBV6-5
j_gene: TRBJ1-5
d_gene: -
abundance: -
CDR3nt: TGTGCCAGCAGCCCGGGACGTAACAATCAGCCCCAGCATTTT
CDR3aa: CASSPGRNNQPQHF

v_gene: TRBV27
j_gene: TRBJ2-7
d_gene: -
abundance: -
CDR3nt: TGTGCCAGCAGTCCCTTAATGGGGGGTGGTTACGAGCAGTACTTC
CDR3aa: CASSPLMGGGYEQYF

v_gene: TRBV5-4
j_gene: TRBJ2-4
d_gene: TRBD1
abundance: -
CDR3nt: TGTGCCAGCAGCACATGGACAGGGTGGACCAAAAACATTCAGTACTTC
CDR3aa: CASSTWTGWTKNIQYF

v_gene: TRBV19
j_gene: TRBJ2-2
d_gene: -
abundance: -
CDR3nt: TGTGCCACCTTACTCTTGGACACCGGGGAGCTGTTTTTT
CDR3aa: CATLLLDTGELFF

v_gene: TRBV14
j_gene: TRBJ2-7
d_gene: -
abundance: -
CDR3nt: TGTGCCAGCAGCCAAGATCGGAGGGGCTACGAGCAGTACTTC
CDR3aa: CASSQDRRGYEQYF

v_gene: TRBV5-6
j_gene: TRBJ2-1
d_gene: TRBD2
abundance: -
CDR3nt: TGTGCCAGCAGATATGACATGGGGAGCGGGAGTCTGTATGAGCAGTTCTTC
CDR3aa: CASRYDMGSGSLYEQFF

v_gene: TRBV30
j_gene: TRBJ1-5
d_gene: -
abundance: -
CDR3nt: TGTGCCTGGAGTAGCTATAATCAGCCCCAGCATTTT
CDR3aa: CAWSSYNQPQHF